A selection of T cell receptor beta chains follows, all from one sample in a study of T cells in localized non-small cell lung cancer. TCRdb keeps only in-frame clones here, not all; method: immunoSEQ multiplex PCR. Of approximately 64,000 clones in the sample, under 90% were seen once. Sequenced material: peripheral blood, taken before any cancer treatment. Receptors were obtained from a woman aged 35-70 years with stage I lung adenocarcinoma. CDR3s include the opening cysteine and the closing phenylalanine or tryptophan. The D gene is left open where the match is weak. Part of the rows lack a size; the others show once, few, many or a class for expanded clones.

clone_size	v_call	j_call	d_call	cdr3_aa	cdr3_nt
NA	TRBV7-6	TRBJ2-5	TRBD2	CASSLSSGGQETQYF	TGTGCCAGCAGCTTATCCAGCGGGGGGCAAGAGACCCAGTACTTC
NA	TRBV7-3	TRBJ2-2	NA	CASSLTRGELFF	TGTGCCAGCAGCTTAACAAGAGGGGAGCTGTTTTTT
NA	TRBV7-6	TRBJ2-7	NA	CASSPNRDTQYF	TGTGCCAGCAGCCCGAACCGGGACACGCAGTACTTC
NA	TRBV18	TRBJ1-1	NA	CASSPPSGGTEAFF	TGTGCCAGCTCACCACCAAGCGGGGGCACTGAAGCTTTCTTT
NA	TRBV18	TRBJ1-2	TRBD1	CASSETGGAYGYTF	TGTGCCAGCTCGGAGACAGGGGGGGCCTATGGCTACACCTTC
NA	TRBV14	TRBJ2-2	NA	CASRDNRNTGELFF	TGTGCCAGCAGAGACAACAGGAACACCGGGGAGCTGTTTTTT
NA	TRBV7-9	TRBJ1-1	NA	CASSLASDSLNTEAFF	TGTGCCAGCAGCTTAGCTTCGGACAGCCTGAACACTGAAGCTTTCTTT
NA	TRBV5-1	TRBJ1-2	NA	CASSLDLSWYGYTF	TGCGCCAGCAGCTTGGATCTATCATGGTATGGCTACACCTTC
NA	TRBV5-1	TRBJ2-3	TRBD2	CASSLGAGGPGDTQYF	TGCGCCAGCAGCTTGGGAGCGGGAGGGCCGGGAGATACGCAGTATTTT
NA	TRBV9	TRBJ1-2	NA	CASSVVAGAGYGYTF	TGTGCCAGCAGCGTAGTGGCCGGCGCCGGCTATGGCTACACCTTC
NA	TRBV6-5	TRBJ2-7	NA	CASSYKGVGEQYF	TGTGCCAGCAGTTACAAGGGGGTGGGCGAGCAGTACTTC
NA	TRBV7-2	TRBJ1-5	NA	CASSLGAGNNQPQHF	TGTGCCAGCAGCTTAGGGGCAGGGAACAATCAGCCCCAGCATTTT
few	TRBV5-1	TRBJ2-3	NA	CASSLTGLLADTQYF	TGCGCCAGCAGCTTAACAGGGCTCTTGGCAGATACGCAGTATTTT
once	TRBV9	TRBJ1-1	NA	CASTSGVMNTEAFF	TGTGCCAGCACGTCGGGGGTCATGAACACTGAAGCTTTCTTT
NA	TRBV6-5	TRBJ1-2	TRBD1	CASSRPTGGGYTF	TGTGCCAGCAGTCGCCCGACAGGGGGAGGCTACACCTTC
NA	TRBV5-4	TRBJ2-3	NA	CASSLWPPIFSSTDTQYF	TGTGCCAGCAGCTTGTGGCCCCCTATTTTCTCTAGCACAGATACGCAGTATTTT
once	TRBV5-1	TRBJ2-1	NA	CASTSAVTSYNEQFF	TGCGCCAGCACCTCGGCGGTGACCTCCTACAATGAGCAGTTCTTC
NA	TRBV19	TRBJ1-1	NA	CASSKPTMGNTEAFF	TGTGCCAGTAGTAAGCCGACAATGGGGAACACTGAAGCTTTCTTT
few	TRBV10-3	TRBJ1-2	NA	CAARIGDAYGYTF	TGTGCCGCCCGGATCGGGGATGCCTATGGCTACACCTTC
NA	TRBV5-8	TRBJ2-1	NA	CASRSLASSYNEQFF	TGTGCCAGCAGGTCCCTAGCGAGCTCCTACAATGAGCAGTTCTTC
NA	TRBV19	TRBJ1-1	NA	CASSVNSAEAFF	TGTGCCAGTAGTGTGAATTCGGCTGAAGCTTTCTTT
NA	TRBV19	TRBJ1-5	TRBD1	CASSATTGTGNQPQHF	TGTGCCAGTAGTGCAACGACCGGGACAGGGAATCAGCCCCAGCATTTT
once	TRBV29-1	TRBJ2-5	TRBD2	CSVSSSGEETQYF	TGCAGCGTCTCCTCCAGCGGGGAAGAGACCCAGTACTTC
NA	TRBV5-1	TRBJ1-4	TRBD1	CASSPQGRDEKLFF	TGCGCCAGCAGCCCACAGGGGAGGGATGAAAAACTGTTTTTT
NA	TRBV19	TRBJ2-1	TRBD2	CASSPRGSGLSYNEQFF	TGTGCCAGTAGTCCCCGTGGTAGCGGGCTCTCCTACAATGAGCAGTTCTTC
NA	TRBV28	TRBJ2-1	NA	CASSFQGNEQFF	TGTGCCAGCAGCTTCCAGGGAAATGAGCAGTTCTTC
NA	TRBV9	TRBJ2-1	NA	CASSGPLDGEQFF	TGTGCCAGCAGCGGTCCCTTGGATGGTGAGCAGTTCTTC
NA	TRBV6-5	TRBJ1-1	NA	CASSYSPQMNTEAFF	TGTGCCAGCAGTTATTCCCCCCAGATGAACACTGAAGCTTTCTTT
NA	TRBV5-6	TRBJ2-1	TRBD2	CASSSTTSGGLGGEQFF	TGTGCCAGCAGCTCGACGACTAGCGGGGGCCTCGGGGGCGAGCAGTTCTTC
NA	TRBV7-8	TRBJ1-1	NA	CASSLGGWGGENTEAFF	TGTGCCAGCAGCTTAGGCGGTTGGGGGGGCGAGAACACTGAAGCTTTCTTT
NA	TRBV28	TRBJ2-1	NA	CASIELSRGEQFF	TGTGCCAGCATCGAACTATCTCGGGGTGAGCAGTTCTTC
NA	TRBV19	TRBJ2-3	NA	CANNEGDPDTQYF	TGTGCCAATAATGAGGGAGACCCAGATACGCAGTATTTT
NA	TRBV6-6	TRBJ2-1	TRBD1	CASRGGGTGGNNEQFF	TGTGCCAGCAGGGGCGGTGGGACAGGGGGAAATAATGAGCAGTTCTTC
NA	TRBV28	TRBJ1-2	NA	CASSFPSANYGYTF	TGTGCCAGCAGTTTCCCCAGTGCTAACTATGGCTACACCTTC
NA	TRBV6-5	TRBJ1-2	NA	CASSEDGQYRGYTF	TGTGCCAGCAGTGAAGATGGACAATATCGTGGCTACACCTTC
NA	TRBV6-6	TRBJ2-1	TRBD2	CASSGRLAVYNEQFF	TGTGCCAGCAGTGGCCGACTAGCGGTTTACAATGAGCAGTTCTTC
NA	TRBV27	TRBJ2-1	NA	CASSSWSGSIDEQFF	TGTGCCAGCAGTTCCTGGAGCGGGTCTATTGATGAGCAGTTCTTC
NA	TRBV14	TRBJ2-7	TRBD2	CASSQGRLAGDPYEQYF	TGTGCCAGCAGCCAAGGCCGACTAGCGGGGGACCCATACGAGCAGTACTTC
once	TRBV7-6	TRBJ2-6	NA	CASSLDGQSSGANVLTF	TGTGCCAGCAGCTTAGATGGACAGTCCTCTGGGGCCAACGTCCTGACTTTC
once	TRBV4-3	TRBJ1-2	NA	CASSQLAGKGRYGYTF	TGCGCCAGCAGCCAACTTGCCGGGAAAGGAAGGTATGGCTACACCTTC
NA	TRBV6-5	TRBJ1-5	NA	CASRLSGEDNQPQHF	TGTGCCAGCCGACTCTCAGGGGAAGACAATCAGCCCCAGCATTTT
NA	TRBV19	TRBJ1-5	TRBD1	CACRDSSNQPQHF	TGTGCCTGCCGGGACAGTAGCAATCAGCCCCAGCATTTT
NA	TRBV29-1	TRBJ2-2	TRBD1	CSVEPDRQGTNTGELFF	TGCAGCGTTGAACCTGACAGACAGGGCACGAACACCGGGGAGCTGTTTTTT
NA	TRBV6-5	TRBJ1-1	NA	CASSYSQAGTEAFF	TGTGCCAGCAGTTATTCCCAGGCGGGGACTGAAGCTTTCTTT
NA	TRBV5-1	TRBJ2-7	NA	CASSRGSPLSEQYF	TGCGCCAGCAGCAGGGGCTCGCCCCTTTCCGAGCAGTACTTC
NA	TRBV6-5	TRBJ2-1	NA	CASSFTLYNEQFF	TGTGCCAGCAGTTTTACGCTTTACAATGAGCAGTTCTTC
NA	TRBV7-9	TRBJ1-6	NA	CASSTRTDNNSPLHF	TGTGCCAGCAGCACCCGGACGGACAATAATTCACCCCTCCACTTT
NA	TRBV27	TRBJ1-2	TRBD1	CASREGAGYTF	TGTGCCAGCAGAGAGGGGGCTGGCTACACCTTC
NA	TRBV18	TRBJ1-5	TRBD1	CASSYRGEGNQPQHF	TGTGCCAGCTCATACAGGGGCGAAGGCAATCAGCCCCAGCATTTT